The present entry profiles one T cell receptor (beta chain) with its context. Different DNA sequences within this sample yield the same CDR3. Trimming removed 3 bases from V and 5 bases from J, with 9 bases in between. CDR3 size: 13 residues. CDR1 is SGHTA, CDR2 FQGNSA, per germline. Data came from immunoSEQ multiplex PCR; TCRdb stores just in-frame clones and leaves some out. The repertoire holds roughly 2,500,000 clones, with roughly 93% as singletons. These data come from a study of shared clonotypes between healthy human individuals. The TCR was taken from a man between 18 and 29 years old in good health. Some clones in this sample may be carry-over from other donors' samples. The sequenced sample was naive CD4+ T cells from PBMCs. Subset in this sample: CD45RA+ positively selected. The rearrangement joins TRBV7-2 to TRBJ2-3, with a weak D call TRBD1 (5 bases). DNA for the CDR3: TGTGCCAGCAGCTTGGATAGGGGAGATACGCAGTATTTT. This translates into CASSLDRGDTQYF.